This TCR beta chain appears in the sequencing data of a study of cytomegalovirus exposure and HLA in healthy donors. The PCR used 60 Vbeta and 13 Jbeta primers. Sequencing used immunoSEQ multiplex PCR; TCRdb keeps in-frame clones, though not all of them. Here the sample spans 75,000 to 100,000 clones, roughly 79% being singletons. This CDR3 has 17 residues. Losses at the gene ends were 0 bases for V and 0 bases for J; bases not matched to a gene: 7. Germline V CDR1 and CDR2: SGDLS, YYNGEE. The J gene is TRBJ2-3, the V gene TRBV9; 7 nucleotides match TRBD2. The receptor's source is a man aged 25-45 years in good health and CMV-seronegative. The sequencing sample was made of PBMCs. The CDR3 here is CASSVGVGGMSTDTQYF. As DNA, the CDR3 is TGTGCCAGCAGCGTAGGTGTGGGGGGGATGAGCACAGATACGCAGTATTTT. The complete variable domain, with remaining parts taken from reference TRBV9 and TRBJ2-3, reads DSGVTQTPKHLITATGQRVTLRCSPRSGDLSVYWYQQSLDQGLQFLIQYYNGEERAKGNILERFSAQQFPDLHSELNLSSLELGDSALYFCASSVGVGGMSTDTQYFGPGTRLTVL.